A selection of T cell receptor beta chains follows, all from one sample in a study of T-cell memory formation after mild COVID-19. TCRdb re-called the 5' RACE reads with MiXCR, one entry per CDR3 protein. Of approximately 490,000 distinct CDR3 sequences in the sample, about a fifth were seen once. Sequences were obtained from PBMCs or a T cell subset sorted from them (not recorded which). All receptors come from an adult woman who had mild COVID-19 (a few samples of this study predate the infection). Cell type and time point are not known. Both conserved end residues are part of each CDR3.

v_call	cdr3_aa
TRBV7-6	CASSLVTGAKGAFF
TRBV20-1	CSASGTIYEQYF
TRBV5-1	CASSSGGTTYYGYTF
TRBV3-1	CASSLQGATDTQYF
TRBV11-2	CASSLVGGPSSGNTIYF
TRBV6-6	CASSYSTHTAVETQYF
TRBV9	CASSVTPPSGAQDTQYF
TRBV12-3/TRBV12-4	CASSPPPALYEQYF
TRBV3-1	CASSLPGLSGDTQYF
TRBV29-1	CSVEQGADTQYF
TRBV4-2	CASSQVWSQGALYNEQFF
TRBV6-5	CASSNLFGQGSNYGYTF
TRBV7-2	CASSPDNGGYEQYF
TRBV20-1	CSAPSRRENEQFF
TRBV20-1	CSARGPSGSPLHF
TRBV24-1	CATSPGVGYGGDQPQHF
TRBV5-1	CASSFWGLAGGTDTQYF
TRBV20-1	CSAGRQGYEQYF
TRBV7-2	CASSQNPGRTGKTQYF
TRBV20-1	CSASDRGRQTQYF
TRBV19	CASSPHENNQPQHF
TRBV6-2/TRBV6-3	CASTDFRGGSTDTQYF
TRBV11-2	CASSSTRGRDRDLAKQFF
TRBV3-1	CASSHLAPEQFF
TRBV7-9	CASSLDPLNTGELFF
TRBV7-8	CASSAGRKNIQYF
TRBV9	CASSAGPVEQFF
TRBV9	CASSVASGSAGELFF
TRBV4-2	CASSQEVWERIEQYF
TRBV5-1	CASSERTGFGINTIYF
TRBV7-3	CASSLSGRASYNEQFF
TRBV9	CASSVEWGSSYEQYF
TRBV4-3	CASSQGWGPEQYF
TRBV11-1	CASSLARVSSYEQYF
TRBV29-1	CSVSQGAGQPQHF
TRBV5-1	CASSSGTAANYGYTF
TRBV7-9	CASSMTSGNTDTQYF
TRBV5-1	CASSSGRADGETQYF
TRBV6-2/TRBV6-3	CASSWLPPNEQFF
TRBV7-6	CASTLSGVTGELFF
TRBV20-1	CSAWREGRHHEQYF
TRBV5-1	CASSLNGGQSTDTQYF
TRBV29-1	CAGRTSNTGELFF
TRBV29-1	CSVRAHRGEKLFF
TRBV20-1	CSAGQGTDYGYTF
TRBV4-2	CASSLNRGSYDEQFF
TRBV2	CATQGLAGGGEQFF
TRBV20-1	CSARDTGGGTEAFF
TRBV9	CASSVDPGRTSSTDTQYF
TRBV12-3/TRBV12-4	CASSRGGVGGYTF
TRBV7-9	CASSRGHYEQFF
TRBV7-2	CASSPRHRGREKLFF
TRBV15	CATGPTATYEQYF
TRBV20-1	CSARGWGLSEQYF
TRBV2	CASSEGTGREQYF
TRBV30	CAWARDMNTEAFF
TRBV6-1	CASLRDRGNSPLHF
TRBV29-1	CSSLGTSGSYNEQFF
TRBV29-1	CSVKGQGPFYEQYF
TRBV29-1	CSVASGTGAGELFF